Presented here are 6 T cell receptor beta chains from one specimen sequenced in a study of CD8+CD57+ T cells in acquired aplastic anemia. In patients chosen for sequencing, flow cytometry had shown CD8+CD57+ cell expansion. The study profiled TCR beta VDJ and CDR3 using genomic DNA as template. MiXCR, applied by TCRdb to the reads, yields one record per CDR3 protein. There are 200,000 to 300,000 distinct CDR3 sequences in the sample; roughly 82% occur only once, and approximately 42% lies in the top ten. Sequenced sample: sorted CD4+, CD8+, or CD8+CD57+ T cells (not recorded which) from PBMCs. The receptors shown here come from a human donor with aplastic anemia.

Details on this clonotype: The CDR3 does not end in the conserved phenylalanine or tryptophan, so this is likely a read error. This rearrangement joins TRBV7-3 to TRBJ2-3, with 8 bases aligning to TRBD2. J lost 11 bases, V lost 3 bases, and 7 bases had no gene match. Germline V gene lookup returns CDR1 SGHTA and CDR2 FQGTGA. The CDR3 sequence is 13 residues long. This CDR3 reads CASSFQRSGGQYY. For the CDR3, the DNA is TGTGCCAGCAGCTTTCAAAGAAGCGGGGGGCAGTATTAT.

About this clonotype itself: Germline is not matched at one junction end, which may reflect a read error. The V and J genes are TRBV15 and TRBJ2-5; no firm D call. This CDR3 has 14 residues. Per the germline V gene, CDR1 is LNHNV and CDR2 is YYDKDF (reference sequence). Written as DNA, the CDR3 is TGTCCCACCACCAGAGGCAACCAGCGAGAGACCCAGTACTTC. Its translation: CPTTRGNQRETQYF. Variable domain in full (rest from reference TRBV15 and TRBJ2-5): DAMVIQNPRYQVTQFGKPVTLSCSQTLNHNVMYWYQQKSSQAPKLLFHYYDKDFNNEADTPDNFQSRRPNTSFCFLDIRSPGLGDTAMYLCPTTRGNQRETQYFGPGTRLLVL.

This rearrangement joins TRBV7-9 to TRBJ1-2; no reliable D call. The CDR3 length is 15 residues. Between the trimmed V and J ends, which lost 1 base and 14 bases, there was a span of 23 bases. Germline loops: CDR1 SEHNR, CDR2 FQNEAQ (reference sequence). The CDR3 loop is CASSLVSTNEKLFTF. The CDR3 coding sequence is TGTGCCAGCAGCTTAGTCTCAACTAATGAAAAACTGTTTACCTTC.

This chain connects TRBV7-8 to TRBJ1-5; D is perhaps TRBD1 (5 bases). V was trimmed by 3 bases and J by 11 bases, leaving 11 bases between them. The CDR3 consists of 12 residues. The germline CDR1 and CDR2 sequences are SGHVS and FQNEAQ. CDR3 region: CASSLGRASQHF. CDR3 DNA sequence: TGTGCCAGCAGCTTGGGACGTGCCTCCCAGCATTTT.

Worth noting for this clonotype: One junction end does not reproduce the germline sequence, and a read error may be involved. The CDR3 sequence: CASSLGGGFSNEQYF. CDR3 coding DNA: TGTGCCAGCAGCTTAGGGGGGGGTTTCTCCAACGAGCAGTACTTC. The V and J genes are TRBV7-8 and TRBJ2-7; 7 bases align to TRBD2. Per germline, CDR1 SGHVS and CDR2 FQNEAQ. This CDR3 has 15 amino acids.

In regard to this clonotype: As the CDR3 is not closed by the conserved phenylalanine or tryptophan, this likely results from a read error. The DNA is left out, because the CDR3 cannot be placed on it with certainty; the CDR3 is given as TCRdb lists it. J is TRBJ1-1 and V is TRBV2; no DNA check was done on the table's D call, TRBD1. Germline CDR1 and CDR2: SNHLY and FYNNEI. The CDR3 region is 11 residues in length, termini included. CDR3 protein: CASSKGGEALY.